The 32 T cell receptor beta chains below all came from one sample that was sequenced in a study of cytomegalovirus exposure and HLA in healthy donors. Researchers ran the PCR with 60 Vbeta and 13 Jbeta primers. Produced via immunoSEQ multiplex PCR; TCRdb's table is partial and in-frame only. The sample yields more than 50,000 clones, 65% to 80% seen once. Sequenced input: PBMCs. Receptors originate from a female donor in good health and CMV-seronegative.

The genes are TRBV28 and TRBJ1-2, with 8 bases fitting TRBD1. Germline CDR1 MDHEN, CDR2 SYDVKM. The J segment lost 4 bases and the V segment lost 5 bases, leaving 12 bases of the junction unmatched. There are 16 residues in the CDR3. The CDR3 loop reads CASSPQGAVNGYGYTF. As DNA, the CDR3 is TGTGCCAGCAGTCCGCAGGGGGCGGTGAATGGCTATGGCTACACCTTC.

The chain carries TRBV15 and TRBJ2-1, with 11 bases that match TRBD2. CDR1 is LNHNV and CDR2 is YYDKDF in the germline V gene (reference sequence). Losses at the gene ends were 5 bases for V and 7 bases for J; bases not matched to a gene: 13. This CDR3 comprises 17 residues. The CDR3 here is CATSVLSGRGGYNEQFF. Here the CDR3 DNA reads TGTGCCACCAGCGTTCTTAGCGGGAGGGGGGGTTATAATGAGCAGTTCTTC. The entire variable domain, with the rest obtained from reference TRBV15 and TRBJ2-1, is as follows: DAMVIQNPRYQVTQFGKPVTLSCSQTLNHNVMYWYQQKSSQAPKLLFHYYDKDFNNEADTPDNFQSRRPNTSFCFLDIRSPGLGDTAMYLCATSVLSGRGGYNEQFFGPGTRLTVL.

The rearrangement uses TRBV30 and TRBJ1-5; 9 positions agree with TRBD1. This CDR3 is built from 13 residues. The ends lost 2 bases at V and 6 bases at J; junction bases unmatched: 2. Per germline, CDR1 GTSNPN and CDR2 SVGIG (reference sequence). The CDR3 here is CAWSRTGVQPQHF. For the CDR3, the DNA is TGTGCCTGGAGTCGGACAGGGGTTCAGCCCCAGCATTTT.

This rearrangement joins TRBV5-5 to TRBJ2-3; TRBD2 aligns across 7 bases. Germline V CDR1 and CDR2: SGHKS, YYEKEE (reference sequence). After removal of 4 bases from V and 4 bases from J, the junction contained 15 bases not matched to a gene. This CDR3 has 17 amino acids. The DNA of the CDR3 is TGTGCCAGCAGCCTTCCAAACCGGGACTACCTCTCAGATACGCAGTATTTT. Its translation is CASSLPNRDYLSDTQYF. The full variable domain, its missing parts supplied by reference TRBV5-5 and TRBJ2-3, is DAGVTQSPTHLIKTRGQQVTLRCSPISGHKSVSWYQQVLGQGPQFIFQYYEKEERGRGNFPDRFSARQFPNYSSELNVNALLLGDSALYLCASSLPNRDYLSDTQYFGPGTRLTVL.

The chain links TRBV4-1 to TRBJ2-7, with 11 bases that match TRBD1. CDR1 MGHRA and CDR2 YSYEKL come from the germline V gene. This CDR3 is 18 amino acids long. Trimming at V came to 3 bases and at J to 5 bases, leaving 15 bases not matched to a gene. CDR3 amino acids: CASSQLGTGGRGTHEQYF. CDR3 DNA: TGCGCCAGCAGCCAGCTTGGGACAGGGGGAAGGGGGACCCACGAGCAGTACTTC.

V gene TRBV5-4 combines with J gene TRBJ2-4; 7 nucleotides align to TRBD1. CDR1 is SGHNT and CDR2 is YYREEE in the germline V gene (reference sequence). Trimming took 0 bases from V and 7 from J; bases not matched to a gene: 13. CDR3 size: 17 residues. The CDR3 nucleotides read TGTGCCAGCAGCTTGGGAGGGGGCCGTGGCGCAGGGAACATTCAGTACTTC. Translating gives CASSLGGGRGAGNIQYF.

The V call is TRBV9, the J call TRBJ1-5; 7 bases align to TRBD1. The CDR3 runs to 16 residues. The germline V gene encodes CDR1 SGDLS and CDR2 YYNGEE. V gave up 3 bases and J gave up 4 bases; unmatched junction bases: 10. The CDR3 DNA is TGTGCCAGCAGCGAAGGAGGACAGGATTGGAATCAGCCCCAGCATTTT. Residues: CASSEGGQDWNQPQHF.

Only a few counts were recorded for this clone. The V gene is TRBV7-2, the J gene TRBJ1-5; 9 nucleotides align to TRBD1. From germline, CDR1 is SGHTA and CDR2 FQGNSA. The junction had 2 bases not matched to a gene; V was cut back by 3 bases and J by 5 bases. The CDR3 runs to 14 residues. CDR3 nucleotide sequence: TGTGCCAGCAGCTTTACAGGGGGCGATCAGCCCCAGCATTTT. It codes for CASSFTGGDQPQHF. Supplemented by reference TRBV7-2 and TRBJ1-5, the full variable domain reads GAGVSQSPSNKVTEKGKDVELRCDPISGHTALYWYRQSLGQGLEFLIYFQGNSAPDKSGLPSDRFSAERTGGSVSTLTIQRTQQEDSAVYLCASSFTGGDQPQHFGDGTRLSIL.

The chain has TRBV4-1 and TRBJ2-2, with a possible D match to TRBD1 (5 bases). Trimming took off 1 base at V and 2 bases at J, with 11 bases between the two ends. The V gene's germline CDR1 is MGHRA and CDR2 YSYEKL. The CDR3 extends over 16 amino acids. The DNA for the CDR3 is TGCGCCAGCAGCCAAGCGGCAGGGAATAACACCGGGGAGCTGTTTTTT. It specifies CASSQAAGNNTGELFF.

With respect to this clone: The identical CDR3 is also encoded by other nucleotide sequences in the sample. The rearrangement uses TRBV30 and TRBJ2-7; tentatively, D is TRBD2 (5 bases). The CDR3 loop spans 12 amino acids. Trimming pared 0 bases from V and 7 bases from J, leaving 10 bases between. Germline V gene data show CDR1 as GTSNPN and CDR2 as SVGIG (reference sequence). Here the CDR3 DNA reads TGTGCCTGGAGTGTAAGAGGCGGGGAGCAGTACTTC. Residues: CAWSVRGGEQYF.

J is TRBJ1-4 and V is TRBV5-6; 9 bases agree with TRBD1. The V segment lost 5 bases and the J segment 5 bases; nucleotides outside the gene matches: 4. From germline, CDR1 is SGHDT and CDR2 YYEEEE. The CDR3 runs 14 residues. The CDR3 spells CASRDRGSNEKLFF. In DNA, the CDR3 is TGTGCCAGCAGGGACAGGGGCTCCAATGAAAAACTGTTTTTT.

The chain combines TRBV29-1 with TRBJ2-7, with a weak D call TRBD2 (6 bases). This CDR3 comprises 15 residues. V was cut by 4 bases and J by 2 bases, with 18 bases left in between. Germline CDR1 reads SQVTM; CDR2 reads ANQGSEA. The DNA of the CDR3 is TGCAGCGTTGTGGGGGGTAGCGGTGTTCCCTACGAGCAGTACTTC. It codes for CSVVGGSGVPYEQYF.

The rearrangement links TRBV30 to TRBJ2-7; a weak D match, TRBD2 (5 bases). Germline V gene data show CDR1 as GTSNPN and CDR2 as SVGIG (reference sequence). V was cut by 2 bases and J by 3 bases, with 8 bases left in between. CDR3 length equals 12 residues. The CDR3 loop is CAWSPAGYEQYF. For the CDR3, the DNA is TGTGCCTGGAGTCCGGCGGGCTACGAGCAGTACTTC.

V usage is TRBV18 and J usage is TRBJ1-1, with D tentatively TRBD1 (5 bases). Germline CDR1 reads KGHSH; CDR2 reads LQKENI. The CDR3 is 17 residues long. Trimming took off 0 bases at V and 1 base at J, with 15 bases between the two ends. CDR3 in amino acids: CASSPPRGGVGNTEAFF. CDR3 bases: TGTGCCAGCTCACCACCTCGGGGAGGGGTTGGGAACACTGAAGCTTTCTTT.

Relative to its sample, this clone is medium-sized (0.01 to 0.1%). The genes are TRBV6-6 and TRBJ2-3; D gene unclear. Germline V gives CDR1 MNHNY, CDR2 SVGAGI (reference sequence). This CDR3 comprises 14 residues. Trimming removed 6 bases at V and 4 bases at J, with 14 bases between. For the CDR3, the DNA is TGTGCCAGCAGCCGACACGTCGATTCAGATACGCAGTATTTT. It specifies CASSRHVDSDTQYF.

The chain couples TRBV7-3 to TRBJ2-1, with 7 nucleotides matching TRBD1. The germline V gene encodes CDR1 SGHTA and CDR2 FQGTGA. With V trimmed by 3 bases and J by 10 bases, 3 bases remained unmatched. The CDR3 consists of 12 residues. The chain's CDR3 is CASSLRTGEQFF. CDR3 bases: TGTGCCAGCAGCTTGAGGACAGGCGAGCAGTTCTTC. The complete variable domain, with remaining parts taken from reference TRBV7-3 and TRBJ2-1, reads GAGVSQTPSNKVTEKGKYVELRCDPISGHTALYWYRQSLGQGPEFLIYFQGTGAADDSGLPNDRFFAVRPEGSVSTLKIQRTERGDSAVYLCASSLRTGEQFFGPGTRLTVL.

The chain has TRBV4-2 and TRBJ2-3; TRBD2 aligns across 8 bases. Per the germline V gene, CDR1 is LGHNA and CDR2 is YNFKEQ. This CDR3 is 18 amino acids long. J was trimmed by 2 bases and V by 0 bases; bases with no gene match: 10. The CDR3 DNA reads TGTGCCAGCAGCCAAGATGACGGTCTAGCGGGCCTCACAGATACGCAGTATTTT. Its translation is CASSQDDGLAGLTDTQYF.

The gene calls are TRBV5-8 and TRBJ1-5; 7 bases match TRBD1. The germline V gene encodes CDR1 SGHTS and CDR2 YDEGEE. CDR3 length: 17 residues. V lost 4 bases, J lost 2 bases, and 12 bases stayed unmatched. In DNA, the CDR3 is TGTGCCAGCAGCAGGGACAGCGCTTGGAAAGGCAATCAGCCCCAGCATTTT. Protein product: CASSRDSAWKGNQPQHF.

CDR3 nucleotide sequence: TGTGCCAGCAGTTCGGGACAGCTCAGCACAGATACGCAGTATTTT. This gives the protein CASSSGQLSTDTQYF. The genes are TRBV6-6 and TRBJ2-3; 7 bases are shared with TRBD1. The CDR3 runs to 15 residues. Trimming at V came to 4 bases and at J to 0 bases, leaving 4 bases not matched to a gene. Germline loops: CDR1 MNHNY, CDR2 SVGAGI (reference sequence).

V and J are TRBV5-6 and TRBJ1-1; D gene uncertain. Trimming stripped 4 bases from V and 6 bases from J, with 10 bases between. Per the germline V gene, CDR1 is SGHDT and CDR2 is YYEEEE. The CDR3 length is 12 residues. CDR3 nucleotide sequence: TGTGCCAGCAGCCCGAGGGCCTCTGAAGCTTTCTTT. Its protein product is CASSPRASEAFF.

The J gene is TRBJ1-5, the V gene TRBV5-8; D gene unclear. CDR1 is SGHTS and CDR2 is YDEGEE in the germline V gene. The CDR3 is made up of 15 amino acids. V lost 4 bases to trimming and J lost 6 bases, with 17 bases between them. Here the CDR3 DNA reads TGTGCCAGCAGCCCTTCGGGAGGAGGAGGTCAGCCCCAGCATTTT. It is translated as CASSPSGGGGQPQHF.

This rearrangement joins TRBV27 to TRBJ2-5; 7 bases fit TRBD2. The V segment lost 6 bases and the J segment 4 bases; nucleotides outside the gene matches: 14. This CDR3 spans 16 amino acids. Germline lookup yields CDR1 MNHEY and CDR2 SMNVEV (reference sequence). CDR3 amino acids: CASSSPFGGSRETQYF. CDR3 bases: TGTGCCAGCAGCTCCCCGTTTGGCGGGAGCCGAGAGACCCAGTACTTC.

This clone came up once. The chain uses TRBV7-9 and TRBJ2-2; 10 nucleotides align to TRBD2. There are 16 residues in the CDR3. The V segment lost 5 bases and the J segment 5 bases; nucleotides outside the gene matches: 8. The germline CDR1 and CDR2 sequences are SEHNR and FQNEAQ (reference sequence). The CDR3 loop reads CASSPRAGGRTGELFF. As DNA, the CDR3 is TGTGCCAGCAGCCCCCGAGCGGGGGGGCGTACCGGGGAGCTGTTTTTT.

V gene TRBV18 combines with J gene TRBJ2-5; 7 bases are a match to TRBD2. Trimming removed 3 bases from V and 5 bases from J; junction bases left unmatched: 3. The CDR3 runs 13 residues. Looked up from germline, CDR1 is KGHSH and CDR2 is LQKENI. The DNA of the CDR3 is TGTGCCAGCTCACCGTCCGGGGGGGAGACCCAGTACTTC. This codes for CASSPSGGETQYF.

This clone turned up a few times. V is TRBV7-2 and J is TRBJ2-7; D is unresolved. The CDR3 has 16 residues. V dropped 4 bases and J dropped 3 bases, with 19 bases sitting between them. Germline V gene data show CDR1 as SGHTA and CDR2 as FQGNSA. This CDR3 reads CASSWVLGSDVYEQYF. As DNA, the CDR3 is TGTGCCAGCAGCTGGGTCCTAGGCTCCGATGTCTACGAGCAGTACTTC.

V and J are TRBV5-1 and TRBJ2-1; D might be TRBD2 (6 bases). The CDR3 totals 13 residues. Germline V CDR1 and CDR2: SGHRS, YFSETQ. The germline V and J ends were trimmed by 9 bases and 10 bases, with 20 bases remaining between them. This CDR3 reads CAIHREHEKEQFF. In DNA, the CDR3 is TGCGCCATCCACCGGGAGCACGAAAAGGAGCAGTTCTTC.

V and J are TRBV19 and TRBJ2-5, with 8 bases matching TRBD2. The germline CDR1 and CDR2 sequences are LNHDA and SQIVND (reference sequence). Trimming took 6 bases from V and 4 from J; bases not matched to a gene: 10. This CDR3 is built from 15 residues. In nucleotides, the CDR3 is TGTGCCAGTAGCCTCGGGGGGGCGACTCTAGAGACCCAGTACTTC. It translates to CASSLGGATLETQYF.

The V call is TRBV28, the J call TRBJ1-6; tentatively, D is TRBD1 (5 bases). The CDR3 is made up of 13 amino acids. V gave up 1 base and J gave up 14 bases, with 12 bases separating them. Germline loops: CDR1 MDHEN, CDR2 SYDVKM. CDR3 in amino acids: CASSLSQDRALHF. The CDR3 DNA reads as TGTGCCAGCAGTTTATCACAGGATCGTGCCCTCCACTTT. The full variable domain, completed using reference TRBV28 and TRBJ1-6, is DVKVTQSSRYLVKRTGEKVFLECVQDMDHENMFWYRQDPGLGLRLIYFSYDVKMKEKGDIPEGYSVSREKKERFSLILESASTNQTSMYLCASSLSQDRALHFGNGTRLTVT.

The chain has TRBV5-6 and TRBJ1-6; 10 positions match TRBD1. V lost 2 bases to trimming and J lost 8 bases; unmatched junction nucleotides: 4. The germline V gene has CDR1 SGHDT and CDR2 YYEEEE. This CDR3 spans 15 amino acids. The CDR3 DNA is TGTGCCAGCAGCTTTAGACAGGGGGCCCATTCACCCCTCCACTTT. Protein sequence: CASSFRQGAHSPLHF.

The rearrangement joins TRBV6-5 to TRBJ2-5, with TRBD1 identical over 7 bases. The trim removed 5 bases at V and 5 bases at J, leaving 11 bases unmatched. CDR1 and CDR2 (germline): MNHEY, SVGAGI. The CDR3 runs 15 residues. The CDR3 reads CASSPLQGIGETQYF. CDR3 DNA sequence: TGTGCCAGCAGTCCATTACAGGGGATTGGGGAGACCCAGTACTTC.

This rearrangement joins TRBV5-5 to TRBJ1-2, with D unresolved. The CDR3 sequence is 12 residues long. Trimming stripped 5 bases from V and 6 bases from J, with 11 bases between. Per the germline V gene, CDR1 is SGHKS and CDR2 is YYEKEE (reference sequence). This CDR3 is CASSLTSDGYTF. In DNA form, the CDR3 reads TGTGCCAGCAGTTTGACGTCAGATGGCTACACCTTC.

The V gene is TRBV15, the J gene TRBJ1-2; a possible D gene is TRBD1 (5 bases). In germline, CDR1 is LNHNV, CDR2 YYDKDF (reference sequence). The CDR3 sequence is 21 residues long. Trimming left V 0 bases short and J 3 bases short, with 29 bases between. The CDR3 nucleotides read TGTGCCACCAGCAGAGATAGGGAGGGGCCGACGGGTTTATGGTGGGACTATGGCTACACCTTC. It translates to CATSRDREGPTGLWWDYGYTF.